The table lists the clone carrying this TCR beta chain with a count of one. This sample was taken from a study of Ad26.COV2.S vaccination and SARS-CoV-2 variants. The assay was immunoSEQ multiplex PCR, and TCRdb's table has in-frame clones only and misses some. Seen here are some 480,000 clones, around 90% observed once, and the top ten hold 13%. Described treatment: around 19 received Ad26.COV2.S at low or high dose, single or two shots; several received placebo; per-sample allocation not given. Sampling happened 63 days after the first vaccine or placebo injection. The J segment lost 0 bases and the V segment lost 2 bases, leaving 9 bases of the junction unmatched. The CDR3 length is 17 residues. CDR1 is MNHEY and CDR2 is SMNVEV in the germline V gene (reference sequence).

V and J are TRBV27 and TRBJ2-5, with 7 bases lining up with TRBD1. This TCR derives from a person aged 18-65 years who received the Ad26.COV2.S COVID-19 vaccine or a placebo. This specimen was peripheral blood, taken in a trial of Ad26.COV2.S vaccine versus placebo. This CDR3 is CASSLQSGRGYQETQYF. The CDR3 region has the DNA TGTGCCAGCAGTTTACAGTCCGGCAGGGGGTACCAAGAGACCCAGTACTTC.